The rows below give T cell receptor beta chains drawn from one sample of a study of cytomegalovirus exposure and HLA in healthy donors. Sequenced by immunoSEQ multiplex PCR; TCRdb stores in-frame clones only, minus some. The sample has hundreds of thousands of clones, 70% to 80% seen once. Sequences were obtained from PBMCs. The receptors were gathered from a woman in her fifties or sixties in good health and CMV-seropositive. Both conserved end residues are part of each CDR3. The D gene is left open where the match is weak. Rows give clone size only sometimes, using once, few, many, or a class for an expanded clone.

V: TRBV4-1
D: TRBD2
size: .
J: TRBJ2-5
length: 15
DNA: TGCGCCAGCAGCCAAGAGCAGCGGGAGGTGGAGACCCAGTACTTC
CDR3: CASSQEQREVETQYF

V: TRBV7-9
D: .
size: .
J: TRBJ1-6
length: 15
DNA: TGTGCCAGCAGCCTCGGAGGTCGGGTGGATTCACCCCTCCACTTT
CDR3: CASSLGGRVDSPLHF

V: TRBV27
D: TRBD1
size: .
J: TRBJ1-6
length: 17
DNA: TGTGCCAGCAGTTTACAAGATCCGACAGGGAACAATTCACCCCTCCACTTT
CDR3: CASSLQDPTGNNSPLHF

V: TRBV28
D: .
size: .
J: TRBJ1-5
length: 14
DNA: TGTGCCAGCAGTTTGGGGGGGGTTGCTCAGCCCCAGCATTTT
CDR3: CASSLGGVAQPQHF

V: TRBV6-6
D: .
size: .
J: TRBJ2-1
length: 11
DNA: TGTGCCAGCAGTCAAGGGGTCCGAGGGTTCTTC
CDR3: CASSQGVRGFF

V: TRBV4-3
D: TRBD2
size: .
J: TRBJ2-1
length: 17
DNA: TGCGCCAGCAGCCCCGTGCCCGCTAGCGGGGGTGTAAATGAGCAGTTCTTC
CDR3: CASSPVPASGGVNEQFF

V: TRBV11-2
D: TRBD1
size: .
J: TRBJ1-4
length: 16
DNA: TGTGCCAGCAGCTTCCGAAGGACAGGGGTTGATGAAAAACTGTTTTTT
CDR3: CASSFRRTGVDEKLFF

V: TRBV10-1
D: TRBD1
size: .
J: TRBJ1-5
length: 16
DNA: TGCGCCAGCAGTGGACAGGGGGCGAGGAGCAATCAGCCCCAGCATTTT
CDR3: CASSGQGARSNQPQHF

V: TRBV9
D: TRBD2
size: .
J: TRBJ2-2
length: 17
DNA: TGTGCCAGCAGCGTAGAGCTAGCGGGGCGGACCCCCGGGGAGCTGTTTTTT
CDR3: CASSVELAGRTPGELFF

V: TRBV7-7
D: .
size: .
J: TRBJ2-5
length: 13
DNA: TGTGCCAGCAGCTTGAACTTTCAAGAGACCCAGTACTTC
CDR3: CASSLNFQETQYF

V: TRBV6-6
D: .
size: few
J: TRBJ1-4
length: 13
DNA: TGTGCCATCGGCAGGGTTAGAAATGAAAAACTGTTTTTT
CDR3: CAIGRVRNEKLFF